This record covers a single T cell receptor (beta chain). Germline V gene lookup returns CDR1 SGHRS and CDR2 YFSETQ. The CDR3 spans 15 residues. Germline trimming cut 4 bases from V and 6 bases from J; bases unmatched to any gene: 11. The data belong to a study of cytomegalovirus exposure and HLA in healthy donors. This PCR relied on a set of 60 Vbeta primers and 13 Jbeta primers. In the authors' workflow: The count from a later analysis was some 81 million unique TCR beta chains, some 12 million of them shared. Clones were read by immunoSEQ multiplex PCR, and TCRdb kept only the in-frame ones, dropping some. That table gives V, J and clone size, and the DNA gave D and trimming. Of about 130,000 clones listed, 80% are singletons.

This chain links TRBV5-1 with TRBJ1-2; 8 bases fit TRBD1. The sequence was obtained from a man between 40 and 49 years old in good health and CMV-seronegative. Input material: PBMCs. Here the CDR3 DNA reads TGCGCCAGCAGCCCCAAAACGACAGGGGAGGATGGCTACACCTTC. As protein: CASSPKTTGEDGYTF.